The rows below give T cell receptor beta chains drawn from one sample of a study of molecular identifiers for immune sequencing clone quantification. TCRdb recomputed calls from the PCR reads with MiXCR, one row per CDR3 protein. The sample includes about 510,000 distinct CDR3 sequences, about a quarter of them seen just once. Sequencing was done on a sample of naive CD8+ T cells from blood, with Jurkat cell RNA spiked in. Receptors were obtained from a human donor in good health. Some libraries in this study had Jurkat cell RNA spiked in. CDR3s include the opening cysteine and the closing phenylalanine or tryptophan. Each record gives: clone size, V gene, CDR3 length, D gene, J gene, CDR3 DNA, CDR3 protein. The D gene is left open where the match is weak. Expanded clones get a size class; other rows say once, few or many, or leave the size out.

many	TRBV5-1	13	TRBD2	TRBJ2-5	TGCGCCAGCAGCGGGGGACTAGGGGAGACCCAGTACTTC	CASSGGLGETQYF
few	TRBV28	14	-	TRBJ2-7	TGTGCCAGCACCGTAGGAACGGCCTCCTACGAGCAGTACTTC	CASTVGTASYEQYF
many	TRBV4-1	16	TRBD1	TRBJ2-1	TGCGCCAGCTGCGAGACCGGGACAGGGGGCTACAATGAGCAGTTCTTC	CASCETGTGGYNEQFF
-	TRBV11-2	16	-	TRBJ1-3	TGTGCCAGCAGCTCCAGCTGGACAGATACTGGAAACACCATATATTTT	CASSSSWTDTGNTIYF
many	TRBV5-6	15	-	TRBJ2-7	TGTGCCAGCAGCGTATTGGAGGGGCCCTCCTACGAGCAGTACTTC	CASSVLEGPSYEQYF
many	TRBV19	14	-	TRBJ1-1	TGTGCCAGTAGCATTTTACAGGGAGGGTCTGAAGCTTTCTTT	CASSILQGGSEAFF
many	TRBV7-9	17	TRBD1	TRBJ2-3	TGTGCCAGCAGCCCCCAGAGGACAGGGACAGACACAGATACGCAGTATTTT	CASSPQRTGTDTDTQYF
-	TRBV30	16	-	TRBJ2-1	TGTGCCTGGACCCCTTGGGGAGAGACTAGGACCTTGGTGCAGTTCTTC	CAWTPWGETRTLVQFF
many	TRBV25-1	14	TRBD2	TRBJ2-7	TGTGCCAGCAGTGCCCTAAGCGGGGGCTACGAGCAGTACTTC	CASSALSGGYEQYF
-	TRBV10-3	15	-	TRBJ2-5	TGTGCCATCAGTGAGCCACTCGGGACAAGCGGGACCCAGTACTTC	CAISEPLGTSGTQYF
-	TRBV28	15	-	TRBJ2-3	TGTGCCAGCAGTTTAAACAAGCTCGACACAGATACGCAGTATTTT	CASSLNKLDTDTQYF
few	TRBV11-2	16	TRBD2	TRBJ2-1	TGTGCCAGCAGCCCTATAGGACTAGTCGTTGTGAATGAGCAGTTCTTC	CASSPIGLVVVNEQFF
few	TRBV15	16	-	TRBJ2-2	TGTGCCACCAGCCAGTCTCTACAGGAAAACACCGGGGAGCTGTTTTTT	CATSQSLQENTGELFF
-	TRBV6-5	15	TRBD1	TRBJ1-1	TGTGCCAGCAGTCACAATACAGGGGGCTGGACTGAAGCTTTCTTT	CASSHNTGGWTEAFF
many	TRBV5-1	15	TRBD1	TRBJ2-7	TGCGCCAGCAGCTTGACCCGGGACAGGGGAGTCGAGCAGTACTTC	CASSLTRDRGVEQYF
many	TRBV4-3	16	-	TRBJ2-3	TGCGCCAGCAGCCAAGAAGGGCGGATACGCACAGATACGCAGTATTTT	CASSQEGRIRTDTQYF
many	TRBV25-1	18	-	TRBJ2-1	TGTGCCAGCAGTGTTCGAAATGTCCGGTACAGCTCCTACAATGAGCAGTTCTTC	CASSVRNVRYSSYNEQFF
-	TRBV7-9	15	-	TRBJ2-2	TGTGCCAGCAGCTCATCCATAATCGGAGGCGGGGAGCTGTTTTTT	CASSSSIIGGGELFF
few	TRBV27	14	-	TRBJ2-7	TGTGCCAGCAGTGTGGGGTCAGTTTCCTACGAGCAGTACTTC	CASSVGSVSYEQYF
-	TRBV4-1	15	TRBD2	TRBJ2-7	TGCGCCAGCAGCCAGTTGGGGGGGTCGTGGTACGAGCAGTACTTC	CASSQLGGSWYEQYF
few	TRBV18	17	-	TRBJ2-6	TGTGCCAGCTCACTTCCGGGACACCCCTCTGGGGCCAACGTCCTGACTTTC	CASSLPGHPSGANVLTF
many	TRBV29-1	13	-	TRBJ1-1	TGCAGCGTTGAAGGGGGGACAAACACTGAAGCTTTCTTT	CSVEGGTNTEAFF
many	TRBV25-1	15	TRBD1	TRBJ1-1	TGTGCCAGCAGTGACGGGACAGTTATGAACACTGAAGCTTTCTTT	CASSDGTVMNTEAFF
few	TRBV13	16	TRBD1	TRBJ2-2	TGTGCCAGCAGCCCAGGGACAGGACTGAACACCGGGGAGCTGTTTTTT	CASSPGTGLNTGELFF
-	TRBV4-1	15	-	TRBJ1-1	TGTGCCAGCAGCCAAGAACCAGGGGCGAACACTGAAGCTTTCTTT	CASSQEPGANTEAFF
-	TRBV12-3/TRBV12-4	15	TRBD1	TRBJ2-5	TGTGCCAGCAGTTTTGGTCAGGGGGCGATGGAGACCCAGTACTTC	CASSFGQGAMETQYF
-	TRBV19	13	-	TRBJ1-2	TGTGCCAGTAGTAGCACGGATTGGGATGGCTGCACCTTC	CASSSTDWDGCTF
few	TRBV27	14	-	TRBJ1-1	TGTGCCAGCAGCTATGGACAGAGTTTCACTGAAGCTTTCTTT	CASSYGQSFTEAFF
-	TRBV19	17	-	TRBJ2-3	TGTGCCAGTAGTATATTTAGTGGCGGGGGCCTAGGGGATACGCAGTATTTT	CASSIFSGGGLGDTQYF
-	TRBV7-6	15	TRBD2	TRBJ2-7	TGTGCCAGCAGTTTCGGGACTAGTCACACCTACGAGCAGTACTTC	CASSFGTSHTYEQYF
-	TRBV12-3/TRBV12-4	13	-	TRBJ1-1	TGTGCCAGCAGAAATGGAGCTGCGGATGAAGCTTTCTTT	CASRNGAADEAFF
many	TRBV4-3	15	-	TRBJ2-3	TGCGCCAGCAGCCAAGGCGAGCCAACCACAGATACGCAGTATTTT	CASSQGEPTTDTQYF
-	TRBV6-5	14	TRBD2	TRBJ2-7	TGTGCCAGCAGTCCGACTAGCGTCGATTACGAGCAGTACTTC	CASSPTSVDYEQYF
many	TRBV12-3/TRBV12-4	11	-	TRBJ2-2	TGTGCCAGCAGTTTATCGATGGAGCTGTTTTTT	CASSLSMELFF
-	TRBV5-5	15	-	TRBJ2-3	TGTGCCAGCAGCTTGAGGGGGGAGTCCACAGATACGCAGTATTTT	CASSLRGESTDTQYF
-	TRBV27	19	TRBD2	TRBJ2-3	TGTGCCAGCAGTTTGAATTCACTAGCGGGGGAGTTTAGCACAGATACGCAGTATTTT	CASSLNSLAGEFSTDTQYF
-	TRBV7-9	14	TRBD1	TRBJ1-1	TGTGCCAGCGGCTTAGTAGTAGGGGGCCCTGAAGCTTTCTTT	CASGLVVGGPEAFF
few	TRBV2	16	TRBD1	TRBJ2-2	TGTGCCAGCAGTTCTAGGACAGGGCGGAACACCGGGGAGCTGTTTTTT	CASSSRTGRNTGELFF
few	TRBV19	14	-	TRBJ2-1	TGTGCCAGTAGTCCAAGGGTCGTCTACAATGAGCAGTTCTTC	CASSPRVVYNEQFF
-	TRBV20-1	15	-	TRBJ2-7	TGCAGTGCTAGTCTGGACTGGGGTCTCTTCCACGAGCAGTACTTC	CSASLDWGLFHEQYF
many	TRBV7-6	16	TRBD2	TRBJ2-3	TGTGCCAGCAGCTTATCGTCTAGCGGGAGGGCCGATACGCAGTATTTT	CASSLSSSGRADTQYF
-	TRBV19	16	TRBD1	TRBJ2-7	TGTGCCAGTAGTATAGATGGGACAGCAAGGATCTACGAGCAGTACTTC	CASSIDGTARIYEQYF
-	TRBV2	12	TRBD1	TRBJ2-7	TGTGCCAGCGGGGGGACAGGGTACGAGCAGTACTTC	CASGGTGYEQYF
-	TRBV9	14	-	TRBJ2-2	TGTGCCAGCAGCGTAGGCAGAACCACCGGGGAGCTGTTTTTT	CASSVGRTTGELFF
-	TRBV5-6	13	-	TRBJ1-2	TGTGCCAGCAGCTTGACAGAGGTCTTTGGCTACACCTTC	CASSLTEVFGYTF